These 2 T cell receptor beta chains originate from one sample sequenced in a study of blood T cell repertoires in COVID-19. Assay: immunoSEQ multiplex PCR; the TCRdb copy retains only in-frame clones and omits some. Here the sample spans some 100,000 clones, roughly 89% being singletons. The material sequenced was peripheral blood. All receptors derive from an elderly woman with active COVID-19.

This chain joins TRBV30 and TRBJ2-7, with D maybe TRBD1 (7 bases). Trimming took 5 bases from V and 1 from J, leaving 15 bases between them. Germline CDR1 is GTSNPN and CDR2 is SVGIG (reference sequence). This CDR3 comprises 14 residues. The CDR3 is CAWGGTDTSYEQYF. The CDR3 DNA reads as TGTGCCTGGGGGGGGACAGACACTTCCTACGAGCAGTACTTC.

The J gene is TRBJ2-1, the V gene TRBV5-6; D remains ambiguous. In germline, CDR1 is SGHDT, CDR2 YYEEEE. V was clipped by 4 bases and J by 8 bases, with 13 bases between them. The CDR3 runs 13 residues. CDR3 coding DNA: TGTGCCAGCAGCCAATCCCTAGTCTATGAGCAGTTCTTC. Its translation is CASSQSLVYEQFF. The complete variable domain, with remaining parts taken from reference TRBV5-6 and TRBJ2-1, reads DAGVTQSPTHLIKTRGQQVTLRCSPKSGHDTVSWYQQALGQGPQFIFQYYEEEERQRGNFPDRFSGHQFPNYSSELNVNALLLGDSALYLCASSQSLVYEQFFGPGTRLTVL.